The rows below give T cell receptor beta chains drawn from one sample of a study of beta chain features in type 1 diabetes. The data were produced by immunoSEQ multiplex PCR, yet TCRdb's version contains in-frame clones alone and is incomplete. The repertoire holds under 900,000 clones, with about a sixth as singletons. Sequencing input: naive CD4+ T cells from blood. The source is a woman aged 18-29 years in good health. CDR3s include the opening cysteine and the closing phenylalanine or tryptophan.

J gene | CDR3 length | V gene | CDR3 protein
TRBJ2-6 | 15 | TRBV2 | CATFPLGNWANVLTF
TRBJ1-5 | 16 | TRBV28 | CASSLPATGQSGSQHF
TRBJ2-4 | 16 | TRBV2 | CASSKRAAGAKNIQYF
TRBJ1-4 | 16 | TRBV5-4 | CASSSTQGSLGEKLFF
TRBJ2-3 | 11 | TRBV10-3 | CAISLDDTQYF
TRBJ2-7 | 16 | TRBV7-2 | CASSLLGGTSPYEQYF
TRBJ2-1 | 16 | TRBV5-1 | CASSFSSGSSYNEQFF
TRBJ2-3 | 14 | TRBV5-1 | CASRPGPSTDTQYF
TRBJ2-2 | 15 | TRBV5-6 | CASYRTGGNTGELFF
TRBJ2-5 | 14 | TRBV6-5 | CASASATDQETQYF
TRBJ2-1 | 13 | TRBV5-1 | CASSLQGPSEQFF
TRBJ1-5 | 14 | TRBV28 | CASSLLQNNQPQHF
TRBJ1-2 | 14 | TRBV5-1 | CASSRPGQNYGYTF
TRBJ2-2 | 15 | TRBV2 | CASVLAEQTAGELFF
TRBJ2-1 | 16 | TRBV10-3 | CAIRALAGAGNNEQFF
TRBJ2-5 | 13 | TRBV7-9 | CASSLQGQETQYF
TRBJ2-1 | 14 | TRBV27 | CASRAGTGYNEQFF
TRBJ2-2 | 16 | TRBV7-9 | CASSLAGDRWTGELFF
TRBJ2-7 | 15 | TRBV5-1 | CASSLVRTSGTEQYF
TRBJ2-5 | 17 | TRBV5-1 | CASSLEGLAGPQETQYF
TRBJ1-4 | 11 | TRBV11-2 | CASSLTRKLFF
TRBJ2-1 | 13 | TRBV28 | CASSGRGYNEQFF
TRBJ2-2 | 15 | TRBV5-1 | CASKGRAANTGELFF
TRBJ2-1 | 10 | TRBV20-1 | CSATRNEQFF
TRBJ2-5 | 16 | TRBV9 | CASSVVASGSRETQYF
TRBJ2-5 | 14 | TRBV19 | CASSKTENQETQYF
TRBJ2-7 | 12 | TRBV6-5 | CASSYPVGEQYF
TRBJ2-1 | 15 | TRBV29-1 | CSVPWSESSYNEQFF
TRBJ2-1 | 14 | TRBV7-3 | CASSSDPSYNEQFF
TRBJ2-2 | 15 | TRBV14 | CASSPDRARRWELFF
TRBJ2-1 | 13 | TRBV19 | CASRQSSYNEQFF
TRBJ2-1 | 16 | TRBV18 | CASSPPFGSPYNEQFF
TRBJ2-2 | 14 | TRBV6-5 | CASSYSRGTGELFF
TRBJ2-7 | 11 | TRBV5-6 | CASSLDYEQYF
TRBJ2-5 | 14 | TRBV28 | CASSLVGAQETQYF
TRBJ2-1 | 16 | TRBV5-1 | CASSLALAEYYNEQFF
TRBJ2-7 | 12 | TRBV7-9 | CASSLVAYEQYF
TRBJ2-5 | 14 | TRBV5-1 | CASRLRQGVETQYF
TRBJ2-4 | 14 | TRBV6-5 | CASSYSGQTNIQYF
TRBJ2-3 | 15 | TRBV7-9 | CASSLVGTAGDTQYF
TRBJ2-7 | 16 | TRBV7-2 | CASSAAGQGKLYEQYF
TRBJ2-7 | 14 | TRBV7-8 | CASSFGGYSYEQYF
TRBJ2-1 | 14 | TRBV7-9 | CASSLGRSLGEQFF
TRBJ2-1 | 15 | TRBV7-9 | CASSLGLASYNEQFF
TRBJ2-7 | 16 | TRBV19 | CASSTPGQGNTYEQYF
TRBJ2-5 | 16 | TRBV5-4 | CASSPPGLAGQETQYF
TRBJ1-3 | 22 | TRBV4-2 | CASSQGSGTAITKFYSGNTIYF
TRBJ2-7 | 15 | TRBV7-2 | CASSWGGGSSYEQYF
TRBJ2-4 | 19 | TRBV10-3 | CAISRDRGNSGLAKNIQYF
TRBJ2-5 | 16 | TRBV5-4 | CASSPPQQGRQETQYF
TRBJ1-2 | 14 | TRBV2 | CASSERTGGYGYTF
TRBJ2-7 | 14 | TRBV28 | CASRRKSGSHEQYF
TRBJ2-1 | 15 | TRBV5-4 | CASSLRSVSYNEQFF
TRBJ2-7 | 14 | TRBV4-3 | CASSPTGLDYEQYF
TRBJ2-2 | 13 | TRBV4-3 | CASSRQTFGELFF
TRBJ1-4 | 16 | TRBV4-3 | CASSQEDGHYGVKLFF
TRBJ2-7 | 14 | TRBV19 | CASSAMGISYEQYF
TRBJ2-7 | 15 | TRBV7-9 | CASSLGQGLTYEQYF
TRBJ2-5 | 13 | TRBV18 | CASSPNLGETQYF